These 18 T cell receptor beta chains share one sample of origin, sequenced in a study of identical twins. MiXCR, run by TCRdb on the 5' RACE reads, gives a single entry per CDR3 protein. The sample shows 690,000 or so distinct CDR3 sequences, 8% to 9% of them seen only once. This sample was also put to use in a study of yellow fever vaccine responses in identical twins.

The sequencing input was PBMCs. These receptors were obtained from a woman in her late teens or twenties in good health.

The V call is TRBV12-3 or TRBV12-4, the J call TRBJ2-5; TRBD2 is a possible D gene (5 bases). Trimming stripped 8 bases from V and 7 bases from J, with 17 bases between. CDR3 length: 13 residues. Here the CDR3 DNA reads TGTGCCAGCCTTCCCCCGGGGTGGGGGACCCAGTACTTC. Translated, it gives CASLPPGWGTQYF.

The chain joins TRBV6-2 or TRBV6-3 to TRBJ2-1; 9 bases align to TRBD1. The germline CDR1 and CDR2 sequences are MNHEY and SVGEGT. Unmatched junction bases numbered 11, after V lost 8 bases and J lost 9 bases. This CDR3 spans 14 amino acids. The CDR3 sequence is CASHLRDRAFEQFF. As DNA, the CDR3 is TGTGCCAGCCACCTCCGGGACAGGGCCTTTGAGCAGTTCTTC.

This clonotype was found many times. The V gene is TRBV12-3 or TRBV12-4, the J gene TRBJ1-6, with D perhaps matching TRBD1 (6 bases). The CDR3 covers 15 residues. The ends were cut back, 5 bases at V and 7 bases at J, with 15 bases in the middle. Here the CDR3 reads CASSPGEGSNSPLHF. CDR3 in DNA: TGTGCCAGCAGTCCAGGGGAGGGATCGAATTCACCCCTCCACTTT.

In this sample, this clonotype turned up a few times. V gene TRBV4-1 combines with J gene TRBJ2-7, with D perhaps assigned TRBD1 or TRBD2 (5 bases each). This CDR3 region has 14 residues. The germline CDR1 and CDR2 sequences are MGHRA and YSYEKL. The ends were cut back, 2 bases at V and 6 bases at J, with 14 bases in the middle. The CDR3 here is CASSQWLGVGEQYF. The CDR3 DNA follows: TGCGCCAGCAGCCAATGGCTGGGGGTTGGCGAGCAGTACTTC.

This CDR3 reads CASSPLAGTVKYEQYF. The CDR3 DNA reads as TGTGCCAGCAGCCCCTTAGCGGGGACGGTAAAGTACGAGCAGTACTTC. This rearrangement joins TRBV7-9 to TRBJ2-7, with 8 nucleotides matching TRBD2. Germline CDR1 reads SEHNR; CDR2 reads FQNEAQ (reference sequence). CDR3 size: 16 residues. The ends lost 5 bases at V and 4 bases at J; junction bases unmatched: 13.

The V gene is TRBV4-1, the J gene TRBJ2-7; 9 nucleotides agree with TRBD1. With V trimmed by 1 base and J by 6 bases, 7 bases remained unmatched. The CDR3 sequence is 15 residues long. CDR1 is MGHRA, CDR2 YSYEKL, per germline. The CDR3 DNA reads TGCGCCAGCAGCCAAGTCGGGACAGGGACCCGCGAGCAGTACTTC. Translated, it gives CASSQVGTGTREQYF.

The rearrangement joins TRBV28 to TRBJ2-7, with unresolved D. V gave up 6 bases and J gave up 6 bases, with 12 bases separating them. Germline CDR1 is MDHEN and CDR2 is SYDVKM. This CDR3 spans 12 amino acids. CDR3 protein: CASRTTATEQYF. CDR3 sequence (DNA): TGTGCCAGCAGAACGACTGCGACCGAGCAGTACTTC.

The chain links TRBV9 to TRBJ2-1; D may match TRBD1 or TRBD2 (5 bases each). V was clipped by 0 bases and J by 2 bases, with 15 bases between them. CDR3 size: 17 residues. Germline lookup yields CDR1 SGDLS and CDR2 YYNGEE. The CDR3 bases are TGTGCCAGCAGCGTAGTGGGACGCGGTGGGGCCTACAATGAGCAGTTCTTC. This gives the protein CASSVVGRGGAYNEQFF.

This clonotype was seen only a few times. The CDR3 region is CASSLTSHSREQYF. CDR3 sequence (DNA): TGTGCCAGCAGTTTGACTAGCCACTCGCGTGAGCAGTACTTC. The J gene is TRBJ2-7, the V gene TRBV12-3 or TRBV12-4; 7 positions agree with TRBD2. CDR3 length: 14 amino acids. The trim removed 3 bases at V and 7 bases at J, leaving 9 bases unmatched.

Ten or more counts support this clonotype. The V gene is TRBV29-1, the J gene TRBJ2-2; 10 bases are shared with TRBD2. Germline loops: CDR1 SQVTM, CDR2 ANQGSEA. V shed 6 bases, J shed 2 bases, and the junction held 3 bases outside the gene matches. There are 14 residues in the CDR3. The CDR3: CSVSGGGNTGELFF. In DNA form, the CDR3 reads TGCAGCGTAAGCGGGGGGGGAAACACCGGGGAGCTGTTTTTT.

The chain recombines TRBV7-2 with TRBJ2-4; D possibly corresponds to TRBD2 (6 bases). This CDR3 is built from 14 residues. Trimming removed 5 bases from V and 1 base from J, with 9 bases in between. Germline loops: CDR1 SGHTA, CDR2 FQGNSA. The chain's CDR3 is CASSRRGAKNIQYF. CDR3 coding DNA: TGTGCCAGCAGCCGTCGGGGGGCCAAAAACATTCAGTACTTC.

Ten or more counts support this clonotype. The gene calls are TRBV7-3 and TRBJ2-5; 8 bases map to TRBD2. Germline trimming cut 2 bases from V and 4 bases from J; bases unmatched to any gene: 6. Germline V gene lookup returns CDR1 SGHTA and CDR2 FQGTGA. The CDR3 covers 15 residues. The CDR3 DNA reads as TGTGCCAGCAGCTTATCCGGGGGGGGTGGAGAGACCCAGTACTTC. Translated: CASSLSGGGGETQYF.

The rearrangement uses TRBV3-1 and TRBJ2-3, with 9 bases lining up with TRBD2. Germline-derived CDR1 and CDR2 are LGHDT and YNNKEL (reference sequence). The CDR3 length is 16 residues. V dropped 4 bases and J dropped 1; count of bases not matched to a gene: 6. CDR3 loop: CASSRKRLAGTDTQYF. DNA for the CDR3: TGTGCCAGCAGCCGCAAACGACTAGCGGGCACAGATACGCAGTATTTT.

This clonotype was detected only a few times. The CDR3 region has the DNA TGTGCCAAAGCGGGAGAAGAGACCCAGTACTTC. It encodes CAKAGEETQYF. The rearrangement links TRBV12-5 to TRBJ2-5; TRBD2 aligns across 8 bases. The CDR3 length is 11 residues. CDR1 is LGHNT and CDR2 is FRNRAP in the germline V gene. Filled out from reference TRBV12-5 and TRBJ2-5, the complete variable domain reads DARVTQTPRHKVTEMGQEVTMRCQPILGHNTVFWYRQTMMQGLELLAYFRNRAPLDDSGMPKDRFSAEMPDATLATLKIQPSEPRDSAVYFCAKAGEETQYFGPGTRLLVL.

On this clonotype: The junction and the germline gene differ at one end; a read error may be behind it. This chain links TRBV29-1 with TRBJ1-6; 9 bases match TRBD1. CDR1 SQVTM and CDR2 ANQGSEA come from the germline V gene. This CDR3 region has 13 residues. Written as DNA, the CDR3 is TGCAGCGTTAAAGACAGGGGGGGTGGACCGCTCCACTTT. Its translation is CSVKDRGGGPLHF. Full variable domain (missing parts from reference TRBV29-1 and TRBJ1-6): SAVISQKPSRDICQRGTSLTIQCQVDSQVTMMFWYRQQPGQSLTLIATANQGSEATYESGFVIDKFPISRPNLTFSTLTVSNMSPEDSSIYLCSVKDRGGGPLHFGNGTRLTVT.

The chain carries TRBV6-1 and TRBJ2-7; 7 positions match TRBD2. Losses at the gene ends were 4 bases for V and 3 bases for J; bases not matched to a gene: 9. CDR1 is MNHNS, CDR2 SASEGT, per germline. CDR3 length equals 15 residues. The chain's CDR3 is CASSVGGGVFYEQYF. CDR3 nucleotide sequence: TGTGCCAGCAGTGTTGGTGGGGGGGTATTCTACGAGCAGTACTTC.

The chain couples TRBV12-3 or TRBV12-4 to TRBJ2-3; D is possibly TRBD2 (6 bases). There are 14 residues in the CDR3. Trimming took 3 bases from V and 2 from J, leaving 9 bases between them. The CDR3 loop reads CASSFVGLTDTQYF. In DNA form, the CDR3 reads TGTGCCAGCAGTTTCGTGGGACTCACAGATACGCAGTATTTT.

This sequence joins TRBV5-5 and TRBJ2-7, with 9 bases matching TRBD1. The V gene end was trimmed by 1 base and the J gene end by 5 bases; junction bases not matched to a gene: 10. The CDR3 has 16 amino acids. Germline V gives CDR1 SGHKS, CDR2 YYEKEE (reference sequence). The CDR3, as DNA: TGTGCCAGCAGCTTGAGTGTGACAGGGGGTTCCCACGAGCAGTACTTC. Amino acids: CASSLSVTGGSHEQYF.